Listed below are T cell receptor beta chains from one sample, sequenced in a study of blood T cell repertoires in COVID-19. Data came from immunoSEQ multiplex PCR; TCRdb stores just in-frame clones and leaves some out. The table records 5,000 to 6,000 clones, about 90% of them present only once. The sample taken for sequencing was peripheral blood. The receptor set was obtained from a human donor in a cohort sampled during active COVID-19. CDR3s include the opening cysteine and the closing phenylalanine or tryptophan. Fields, in order: J gene, clone size, D gene, V gene, CDR3 protein, CDR3 DNA. The D gene is left open where the match is weak. The size of a clone is reported for some rows only, either as once, few or many, or as a class for expanded clones.

j_gene: TRBJ1-1; abundance: .; d_gene: .; v_gene: TRBV11-1; CDR3aa: CASSLARSRQLNTEAFF; CDR3nt: TGTGCCAGCAGCTTAGCGCGGTCCCGACAGCTGAACACTGAAGCTTTCTTT
j_gene: TRBJ2-7; abundance: .; d_gene: .; v_gene: TRBV6-1; CDR3aa: CASSEGAGSTYEQYF; CDR3nt: TGTGCCAGCAGTGAAGGGGCCGGCTCCACCTACGAGCAGTACTTC
j_gene: TRBJ1-2; abundance: .; d_gene: .; v_gene: TRBV18; CDR3aa: CASSGSTNYGYTF; CDR3nt: TGTGCCAGCTCCGGGTCAACCAACTATGGCTACACCTTC
j_gene: TRBJ2-7; abundance: .; d_gene: .; v_gene: TRBV7-8; CDR3aa: CASSIRQAKEQYF; CDR3nt: TGTGCCAGCAGCATACGACAGGCCAAGGAGCAGTACTTC
j_gene: TRBJ2-7; abundance: .; d_gene: .; v_gene: TRBV2; CDR3aa: CASIDRRAYEQYF; CDR3nt: TGTGCCAGCATTGACCGGAGAGCCTACGAGCAGTACTTC
j_gene: TRBJ2-3; abundance: .; d_gene: .; v_gene: TRBV18; CDR3aa: CATKGDPARRTDTQYF; CDR3nt: TGTGCAACAAAGGGGGATCCGGCCCGCCGCACAGATACGCAGTATTTT
j_gene: TRBJ2-2; abundance: few; d_gene: .; v_gene: TRBV7-7; CDR3aa: CASSFRVTGELFF; CDR3nt: TGTGCTAGCAGCTTCCGAGTGACCGGGGAGCTGTTTTTT
j_gene: TRBJ2-1; abundance: few; d_gene: .; v_gene: TRBV27; CDR3aa: CASSPRDSWDEQFF; CDR3nt: TGTGCCAGCAGTCCTCGGGACTCGTGGGATGAGCAGTTCTTC
j_gene: TRBJ1-2; abundance: .; d_gene: .; v_gene: TRBV14; CDR3aa: CASSQDMKGDGYTF; CDR3nt: TGTGCCAGCAGCCAAGATATGAAGGGGGATGGCTACACCTTC
j_gene: TRBJ2-2; abundance: .; d_gene: .; v_gene: TRBV2; CDR3aa: CASIGTSNTGELFF; CDR3nt: TGTGCCAGCATTGGGACATCGAACACCGGGGAGCTGTTTTTT
j_gene: TRBJ2-5; abundance: .; d_gene: .; v_gene: TRBV11-3; CDR3aa: CASSPRGTDGAETQYF; CDR3nt: TGTGCCAGCAGCCCGCGCGGGACGGATGGGGCAGAGACCCAGTACTTC
j_gene: TRBJ1-2; abundance: .; d_gene: .; v_gene: TRBV29-1; CDR3aa: CSGRVGYGYTF; CDR3nt: TGCAGCGGCAGGGTGGGCTATGGCTACACCTTC
j_gene: TRBJ2-7; abundance: .; d_gene: .; v_gene: TRBV18; CDR3aa: CASSEEDAYEQYF; CDR3nt: TGTGCCAGCTCCGAGGAGGATGCCTACGAGCAGTACTTC
j_gene: TRBJ2-1; abundance: .; d_gene: .; v_gene: TRBV5-6; CDR3aa: CASSLFGLSSSYNEQFF; CDR3nt: TGTGCCAGCAGCTTGTTCGGACTATCGAGCTCCTACAATGAGCAGTTCTTC
j_gene: TRBJ1-6; abundance: .; d_gene: .; v_gene: TRBV2; CDR3aa: CASRLYRERDSPLHF; CDR3nt: TGTGCCAGCAGATTATACCGGGAAAGAGATTCACCCCTCCACTTT
j_gene: TRBJ2-1; abundance: .; d_gene: TRBD2; v_gene: TRBV3-1/TRBV3-2; CDR3aa: CASSQTSGSYNEQFF; CDR3nt: TGTGCCAGCAGCCAAACTAGCGGCTCCTACAATGAGCAGTTCTTC
j_gene: TRBJ1-1; abundance: .; d_gene: .; v_gene: TRBV9; CDR3aa: CASSVGQGFTEAFF; CDR3nt: TGTGCCAGCAGCGTAGGTCAGGGGTTCACTGAAGCTTTCTTT
j_gene: TRBJ2-7; abundance: once; d_gene: TRBD1; v_gene: TRBV7-7; CDR3aa: CASSLGTGTGYEQYF; CDR3nt: TGTGCCAGCAGCCTAGGGACAGGGACCGGCTACGAGCAGTACTTC
j_gene: TRBJ2-3; abundance: .; d_gene: TRBD1; v_gene: TRBV6-5; CDR3aa: CASRRTGADTQYF; CDR3nt: TGTGCCAGCAGAAGGACAGGGGCAGATACGCAGTATTTT
j_gene: TRBJ1-1; abundance: .; d_gene: .; v_gene: TRBV6-1; CDR3aa: CASSETRLEAEAFF; CDR3nt: TGTGCCAGCAGTGAGACCCGCTTGGAGGCTGAAGCTTTCTTT
j_gene: TRBJ2-1; abundance: .; d_gene: TRBD2; v_gene: TRBV29-1; CDR3aa: CSVEPPGLAGGKPYNEQFF; CDR3nt: TGCAGCGTTGAACCACCGGGACTAGCGGGGGGCAAACCCTACAATGAGCAGTTCTTC
j_gene: TRBJ2-7; abundance: .; d_gene: .; v_gene: TRBV29-1; CDR3aa: CSVVLFSDEQYF; CDR3nt: TGCAGCGTTGTACTCTTTTCGGACGAGCAGTACTTC
j_gene: TRBJ2-3; abundance: .; d_gene: .; v_gene: TRBV19; CDR3aa: CASSAAGAADTQYF; CDR3nt: TGTGCCAGTAGTGCAGCAGGGGCGGCGGATACGCAGTATTTT
j_gene: TRBJ1-5; abundance: .; d_gene: TRBD1; v_gene: TRBV2; CDR3aa: CASSGGGGEIQPQHF; CDR3nt: TGTGCCAGCAGTGGAGGAGGGGGCGAGATTCAGCCCCAGCATTTT
j_gene: TRBJ1-2; abundance: .; d_gene: .; v_gene: TRBV6-5; CDR3aa: CASQTFGLWYGYTF; CDR3nt: TGTGCCAGCCAAACGTTCGGTCTTTGGTATGGCTACACCTTC
j_gene: TRBJ1-4; abundance: .; d_gene: .; v_gene: TRBV9; CDR3aa: CASSVAGGLLNEKLFF; CDR3nt: TGTGCCAGCAGCGTAGCTGGAGGGTTACTTAATGAAAAACTGTTTTTT
j_gene: TRBJ1-2; abundance: .; d_gene: .; v_gene: TRBV6-5; CDR3aa: CASSYRGLNGYTF; CDR3nt: TGTGCCAGCAGTTACAGGGGCTTAAATGGCTACACCTTC
j_gene: TRBJ1-1; abundance: .; d_gene: .; v_gene: TRBV7-9; CDR3aa: CASSPPTSKSTEAFF; CDR3nt: TGTGCCAGCAGCCCCCCGACAAGTAAGTCGACTGAAGCTTTCTTT